This T cell receptor beta chain was obtained from a study of immune evolution from preneoplasia to lung adenocarcinoma. The trim removed 2 bases at V and 5 bases at J, leaving 6 bases unmatched. Germline V gene lookup returns CDR1 MDHEN and CDR2 SYDVKM. CDR3 length: 16 amino acids. Sequencing was performed with immunoSEQ multiplex PCR; in TCRdb, only in-frame clones are kept and a portion is missing. The table records 9,900 or so clones, around 75% of them present only once. Patients had resection in Japan or China between about 2013 and 2018. V usage is TRBV28 and J usage is TRBJ2-3, with 11 positions matching TRBD2. The TCR was taken from a person between 60 and 70 years old with lung adenocarcinoma. Some clones in this sample may be carry-over from other donors' samples. Sequenced input: FFPE normal lung tissue adjacent to the tumor. CDR3 loop: CASSLVSGRAKDTQYF. CDR3 nucleotide sequence: TGTGCCAGCAGTTTAGTTAGCGGGAGGGCCAAAGATACGCAGTATTTT.